These T cell receptor beta chains were read from a single sample in a study of post-analysis software for immune sequencing data. TCRdb re-called the PCR reads with MiXCR, one entry per CDR3 protein. The table lists hundreds of thousands of distinct CDR3 sequences, around 27% of them singletons, with approximately 0.6% in the top ten. Material for sequencing was blood. All receptors come from a girl between 5 and 17 years old with multiple sclerosis. The CDR3 runs from the conserved cysteine through the conserved F or W. Each record gives: clone size, V gene, CDR3 protein. Some rows have no size entry. The others give once, few or many, or a class for an expanded clone.

few TRBV7-8 CASSPRRGEQFF
NA TRBV27 CASKTGYNEQYF
few TRBV2 CASKSRIYYEQYF
NA TRBV20-1 CSAEGQSRGTQYF
NA TRBV5-6 CASSLSGLGAFF
NA TRBV15 CATRGGGRQVGYTF
NA TRBV11-2 CASRPAGGTTYGYTF
NA TRBV10-3 CAISEPTDEQYF
NA TRBV15 CATSIMTGPGNQPQHF
few TRBV28 CASRDLERGGYEKLFF
once TRBV2 CAGEPGQGISNQPQHF
few TRBV11-2 CASSIVRWGGGEQYF
many TRBV6-6 CASSYGEGTDTQYF
few TRBV18 CASSPLQGISAEAFF
NA TRBV6-6 CAGSQFGAGNTHTQYF
NA TRBV24-1 CATSDPSSGPYYEQYF
NA TRBV5-1 CASSITVGDTQYF
NA TRBV19 CASSMAAQGRYEQFF
NA TRBV7-2 CASSRSLSGANVLTF
NA TRBV4-1 CASSQDQQGFGQPQHF
few TRBV20-1 CSIGQVLWTQYF
many TRBV6-9 CASSYSGISSEQYF
few TRBV20-1 CSAGLAGGRETQYF
NA TRBV12-3/TRBV12-4 CASSLSGGWYGYTF